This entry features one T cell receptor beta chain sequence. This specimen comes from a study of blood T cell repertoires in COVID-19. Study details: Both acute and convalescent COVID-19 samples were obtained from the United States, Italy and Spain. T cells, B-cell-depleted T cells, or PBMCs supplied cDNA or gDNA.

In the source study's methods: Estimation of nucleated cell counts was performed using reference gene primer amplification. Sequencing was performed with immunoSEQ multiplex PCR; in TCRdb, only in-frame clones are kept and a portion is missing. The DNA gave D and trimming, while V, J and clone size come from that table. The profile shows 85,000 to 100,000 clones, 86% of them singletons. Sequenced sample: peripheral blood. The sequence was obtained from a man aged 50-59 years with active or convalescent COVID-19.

The CDR3, as DNA: TGTGCCAGCAGGGGGGAGGAAAATCAGCCCCAGCATTTT. Translation: CASRGEENQPQHF. The chain has TRBV2 and TRBJ1-5, with D possibly being TRBD1 (5 bases). Trimming left V 6 bases short and J 4 bases short, with 10 bases between. Germline V lookup: CDR1 SNHLY, CDR2 FYNNEI. CDR3 length equals 13 residues.